This T cell receptor beta chain appears in the sequencing data of a study of T cells expressing NK-cell markers. With respect to this clonotype: The antigen is not known.

The CDR3 is made up of 12 amino acids. CDR1 SGHVS and CDR2 FNYEAQ come from the germline V gene. For each CDR3 protein, TCRdb gives one entry from its re-call of the 5' RACE reads, without DNA. The sample totals about 390,000 distinct CDR3 sequences. The study's findings and limits: It remained uncertain whether the expanded NKG2C+ T cell clones were specific for HCMV antigens.

The source of this sequence is a woman aged 45-59 years in good health. V and J are TRBV7-6 and TRBJ1-5; the D call of TRBD1 rests on TCRdb alone, since no DNA is present to check it. The specimen was blood T cells: a sorted CD56 or NKG2C T cell subset, CD4+ or CD8+ T cells, or bulk PBMC T cells (not recorded which). This CDR3 is CASSLEGGPQHF. Looking up the rest from reference TRBV7-6 and TRBJ1-5 gives the full variable domain: GAGVSQSPRYKVTKRGQDVALRCDPISGHVSLYWYRQALGQGPEFLTYFNYEAQQDKSGLPNDRFSAERPEGSISTLTIQRTEQRDSAMYRCASSLEGGPQHFGDGTRLSIL.